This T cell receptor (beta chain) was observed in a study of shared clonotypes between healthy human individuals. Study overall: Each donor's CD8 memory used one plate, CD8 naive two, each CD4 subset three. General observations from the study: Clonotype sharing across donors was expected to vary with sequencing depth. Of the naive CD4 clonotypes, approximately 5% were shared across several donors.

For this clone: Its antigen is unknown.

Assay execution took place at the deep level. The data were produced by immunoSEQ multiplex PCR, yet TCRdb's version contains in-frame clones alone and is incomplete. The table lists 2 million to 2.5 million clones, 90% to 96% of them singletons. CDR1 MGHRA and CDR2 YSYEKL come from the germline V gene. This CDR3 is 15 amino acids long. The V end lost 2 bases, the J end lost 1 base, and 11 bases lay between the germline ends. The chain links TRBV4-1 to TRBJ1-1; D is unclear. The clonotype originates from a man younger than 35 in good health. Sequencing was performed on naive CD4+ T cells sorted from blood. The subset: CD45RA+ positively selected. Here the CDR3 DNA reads TGCGCCAGCAGCCAATATGGACTCCCGAACACTGAAGCTTTCTTT. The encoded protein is CASSQYGLPNTEAFF.